The 7 T cell receptor beta chains below come from one sample, sequenced in a study of T-cell memory formation after mild COVID-19. TCRdb redid the calling of the 5' RACE reads with MiXCR, one entry per CDR3 protein. The data contain under 300,000 distinct CDR3 sequences, around 17% of them seen just once; the ten biggest clones take up approximately 3.5%. Sequences were obtained from PBMCs or a T cell subset sorted from them (not recorded which). These receptors all stem from a man younger than 30 who had mild COVID-19 (a few samples of this study predate the infection). Cell type and time point are not known.

This clonotype was detected a few times. V is TRBV7-2 and J is TRBJ2-2; TRBD1 matches at 9 bases. The CDR3 consists of 15 residues. Germline lookup yields CDR1 SGHTA and CDR2 FQGNSA. The V and J ends lost 4 bases and 4 bases, in that order; junction bases with no gene match: 4. The DNA of the CDR3 is TGTGCCAGCAGCTACGGGACAGGGACCACCGGGGAGCTGTTTTTT. It specifies CASSYGTGTTGELFF.

The chain couples TRBV4-1 to TRBJ2-1; TRBD2 matches at 7 bases. CDR3 length equals 15 residues. CDR1 and CDR2 from the germline V gene are MGHRA and YSYEKL. V dropped 4 bases and J dropped 9; count of bases not matched to a gene: 12. Here the CDR3 DNA reads TGCGCCAGCAGCCGCGCTGCGGGGGTAGCTGGTGAGCAGTTCTTC. Its protein is CASSRAAGVAGEQFF.

This clonotype was observed many times. J is TRBJ2-5 and V is TRBV5-1; tentatively, D is TRBD1 (6 bases). The CDR3 totals 15 residues. V lost 4 bases and J 1 base, leaving 14 bases between the germline ends. The germline V gene encodes CDR1 SGHRS and CDR2 YFSETQ. CDR3 protein: CASSGLRDTQETQYF. In nucleotides, the CDR3 is TGCGCCAGCAGCGGGCTCCGGGACACCCAAGAGACCCAGTACTTC.

The rearrangement joins TRBV20-1 to TRBJ2-5; 8 nucleotides agree with TRBD2. V was clipped by 7 bases and J by 2 bases; unmatched bases: 9. Germline lookup yields CDR1 DFQATT and CDR2 SNEGSKA (reference sequence). The CDR3 length is 14 residues. DNA of the CDR3: TGCAGTGGGGCGCGGGGGGACTCACAAGAGACCCAGTACTTC. This translates into CSGARGDSQETQYF.

V and J are TRBV20-1 and TRBJ2-4; 7 bases line up with TRBD2. The CDR3 contains 14 residues. V lost 3 bases, J lost 10 bases, and 12 bases stayed unmatched. The germline CDR1 and CDR2 sequences are DFQATT and SNEGSKA (reference sequence). The CDR3: CSARPPSGQGIQYF. As DNA, the CDR3 is TGCAGTGCTAGGCCCCCTAGCGGCCAAGGTATTCAGTACTTC.

This clonotype was counted ten times or more. V usage is TRBV12-3 or TRBV12-4 and J usage is TRBJ2-1; no clear D. The V gene lost 6 bases and the J gene lost 15 bases, with 15 bases spanning the gap. The CDR3 spans 11 residues. This CDR3 reads CASRDLAGLFF. The DNA of the CDR3 is TGTGCCAGCAGGGACCTGGCTGGGCTGTTCTTC.

This clonotype has at least ten counts. J is TRBJ2-3 and V is TRBV7-3; weak D call: TRBD2 (6 bases). From germline, CDR1 is SGHTA and CDR2 FQGTGA. The CDR3 spans 17 residues. V shed 5 bases and J shed 2 bases, with 20 bases lying between them. In DNA, the CDR3 is TGTGCCAGCAGCACCCGGGATGGGCGGGAAAACACAGATACGCAGTATTTT. This encodes CASSTRDGRENTDTQYF.